This T cell receptor beta chain was recorded in a study of T cells after yellow fever vaccination. MiXCR was run by TCRdb on the 5' RACE reads, yielding one entry per CDR3 protein. Among some 500,000 distinct CDR3 sequences listed, roughly 14% were seen once. Study-level findings and limits: Few clonotypes appeared in both CD4 and CD8 compartments. At 95% to 98% for CD4 and 75% to 90% for CD8, most primary-vaccination clones showed up again after the booster. Contamination of FACS-sorted repertoires by abundant clonotypes from the bulk population could occur.

Of note for this clonotype: What it binds is unknown.

This CDR3 spans 12 amino acids. The origin of this receptor is a man aged 30 to 39 who received the YFV17D yellow fever vaccine. The chain carries TRBV21-1 and TRBJ2-7. TRBV21-1 is flagged as a pseudogene. Sequenced material: PBMCs, taken on the day of the yellow fever booster vaccination. The CDR3 region has the DNA TGTGCCAGCAGCAAAAGTGGGTACGAGCAGTACTTC. Translation gives CASSKSGYEQYF.